Listed below are T cell receptor beta chains from one sample, sequenced in a study of CD4 and CD8 cells across lung adenocarcinoma regions. TCRdb reanalysed the PCR reads using MiXCR and keeps one entry per CDR3 protein. The sample carries about 19,000 distinct CDR3 sequences, roughly 46% recorded once. Sequenced material: CD4+ T cells from the margin of a lung tumor. These receptors came from a male donor with lung adenocarcinoma. The CD4 and CD8 labels of this study may be unreliable. The CDR3 runs from the conserved cysteine through the conserved F or W. Fields, in order: V gene, clone size, J gene, D gene, CDR3 DNA, CDR3 protein. The D gene is left open where the match is weak. Where a row states a size, it is once, few, many or the class of an expanded clone; other rows omit it.

V: TRBV3-1; size: NA; J: TRBJ1-2; D: TRBD1; DNA: TGTGCCAGCAGCCAAGCCGGGACAGGGGGATCCTATGGCTACACCTTC; CDR3: CASSQAGTGGSYGYTF
V: TRBV18; size: NA; J: TRBJ2-2; D: NA; DNA: TGTGCCAGCTCACCAACGACTGCGGAGCGGACAATCACCGGGGAGCTGTTTTTT; CDR3: CASSPTTAERTITGELFF
V: TRBV11-1; size: many; J: TRBJ2-5; D: TRBD1; DNA: TGTGCCAGCAGCTTCGTTGACAGGGGGCTCCAAGAGACCCAGTACTTC; CDR3: CASSFVDRGLQETQYF
V: TRBV4-2; size: NA; J: TRBJ2-2; D: NA; DNA: TGTGCCAGCAGCCTTGTTCCCGGGGTGCAAAATGGGGGGGGGGAGCTGTTTTTT; CDR3: CASSLVPGVQNGGGELFF
V: TRBV6-1; size: NA; J: TRBJ2-3; D: NA; DNA: TGTGCCCGCGGCCTCCAGTCCGGAAGCCCCGGGGCGCAGTTTTTT; CDR3: CARGLQSGSPGAQFF
V: TRBV10-2; size: many; J: TRBJ2-1; D: TRBD2; DNA: TGCGCCAGCAGTGCTGGGACTAGCGGGAGGAATGAGCAGTTCTTC; CDR3: CASSAGTSGRNEQFF
V: TRBV6-1; size: few; J: TRBJ2-1; D: NA; DNA: TGTGCCAGCAGCGGCTCGGGAGTTTCGTCCAATGAGCAGTTCTTC; CDR3: CASSGSGVSSNEQFF
V: TRBV7-2; size: NA; J: TRBJ2-5; D: NA; DNA: TGTGCCAGCAGCTTAGCCGGGACTGGGGAGACCCAGTACTTC; CDR3: CASSLAGTGETQYF
V: TRBV6-5; size: few; J: TRBJ2-1; D: TRBD1; DNA: TGTGCCAGCAGTTACTCTGGACAGGGTGGTCCCTACAATGAGCAGTTCTTC; CDR3: CASSYSGQGGPYNEQFF
V: TRBV7-2; size: NA; J: TRBJ2-7; D: NA; DNA: TGTGCCAGCAGCCGGATCGGGACAACGGGCTACGAGCAGTACTTC; CDR3: CASSRIGTTGYEQYF
V: TRBV6-5; size: medium-sized; J: TRBJ2-1; D: NA; DNA: TGTGCCAGCAGCCCTATCGACAACGGTGAGCAGTTCTTC; CDR3: CASSPIDNGEQFF
V: TRBV6-1; size: NA; J: TRBJ2-3; D: TRBD2; DNA: TGTGCGGGCAGCGGGGTGGGCGCCCAAGATACGCAGTATTTC; CDR3: CAGSGVGAQDTQYF
V: TRBV6-1; size: NA; J: TRBJ2-1; D: NA; DNA: TGTGCCAGCACTGAACAGGGGAGGGATGAGCAGTTCTTC; CDR3: CASTEQGRDEQFF
V: TRBV27; size: NA; J: TRBJ2-7; D: TRBD1; DNA: TGTGCCAGCAGTTTAAGGGGGTTTGGGTCCGCAGGGGGCCGGATAACGCGCAGCTACGAGCAGTACTTC; CDR3: CASSLRGFGSAGGRITRSYEQYF
V: TRBV27; size: large; J: TRBJ2-3; D: TRBD2; DNA: TGTGCCAGCAGTCCTGGCCGACTAGCTTCTGGGACAGATACGCAGTATTTT; CDR3: CASSPGRLASGTDTQYF
V: TRBV6-5; size: once; J: TRBJ2-4; D: NA; DNA: TGTGCCAGCAGTTCCCCCGGACTGCGGCCTAGCGCCAAAAACACGCAGTACTTC; CDR3: CASSSPGLRPSAKNTQYF
V: TRBV4-1; size: NA; J: TRBJ2-3; D: NA; DNA: TGCGCCAGCAGCCCGACTGGGGGCCGTGACGCAGATACCCAGTATTTT; CDR3: CASSPTGGRDADTQYF
V: TRBV6-5; size: NA; J: TRBJ2-3; D: NA; DNA: TGTGCCAGCAGACTCCAGTCCGGAATTCCCGGGAAGCAGTATTTT; CDR3: CASRLQSGIPGKQYF
V: TRBV11-3; size: NA; J: TRBJ2-5; D: NA; DNA: TGTGCCAGCAGGGGGGGCGGGGGCGGGGACCAAGACATCCAGTACTTC; CDR3: CASRGGGGGDQDIQYF
V: TRBV27; size: few; J: TRBJ2-7; D: TRBD2; DNA: TGTGCCAGCGCATCAACACTAGCGGTCTACGAGCAGTACTTC; CDR3: CASASTLAVYEQYF
V: TRBV3-1; size: few; J: TRBJ2-5; D: TRBD1; DNA: TGTGCCAGCAGCCAAGAGGTCAGGGGGAGTGAGACCCAGTACTTC; CDR3: CASSQEVRGSETQYF
V: TRBV10-2; size: medium-sized; J: TRBJ2-5; D: TRBD2; DNA: TGCGCCAGCAGTGAAAGCGGGAGAGAGACCCAGTACTTC; CDR3: CASSESGRETQYF
V: TRBV11-3; size: many; J: TRBJ2-1; D: TRBD2; DNA: TGTGCCAGCAGCTTAGGTGATAGCGGGAGTTCGAATGAGCAGTTCTTC; CDR3: CASSLGDSGSSNEQFF
V: TRBV6-1; size: NA; J: TRBJ2-2; D: NA; DNA: TGTGCCAGCAGTCAGGGACTGAACACCGGGGAGCTGTTTTTT; CDR3: CASSQGLNTGELFF
V: TRBV10-3; size: NA; J: TRBJ2-3; D: NA; DNA: TGTGCCCGGGGCCTCCAGTCCGTGAGCACCGGGGAGCAGTATTTT; CDR3: CARGLQSVSTGEQYF
V: TRBV4-1; size: many; J: TRBJ2-7; D: NA; DNA: TGCGCCAGCAGCCGAGGGGCAGGGGTTGAGCAGTACTTC; CDR3: CASSRGAGVEQYF
V: TRBV6-5; size: many; J: TRBJ2-1; D: TRBD2; DNA: TGTGCCAGCAGTTTAGCGGGAGGCGGCTACAATGAGCAGTTCTTC; CDR3: CASSLAGGGYNEQFF
V: TRBV7-2; size: many; J: TRBJ1-4; D: TRBD1; DNA: TGTGCCAGCAGCCGGGGACAGGGAAATGAAAAACTGTTTTTT; CDR3: CASSRGQGNEKLFF
V: TRBV6-1; size: NA; J: TRBJ2-1; D: TRBD1; DNA: TGTGCCAGCCAGAACCACAGGGGAACCTACGCATACAATGAGCAGTTCTTC; CDR3: CASQNHRGTYAYNEQFF
V: TRBV6-1; size: few; J: TRBJ2-7; D: NA; DNA: TGTGCCAGCAATAGTTACGAGCAGTACTTC; CDR3: CASNSYEQYF
V: TRBV27; size: many; J: TRBJ1-6; D: NA; DNA: TGTGCCAGCAGTTTTGGGGGGGGTGAGGGTTCACCCCTCCACTTT; CDR3: CASSFGGGEGSPLHF
V: TRBV4-1; size: NA; J: TRBJ2-5; D: NA; DNA: TGCGCCAGCAGCCAGGGATCTGGGGGCTGCGGCCCAGAGACGCAGTACTTC; CDR3: CASSQGSGGCGPETQYF
V: TRBV7-6; size: many; J: TRBJ2-1; D: TRBD2; DNA: TGTGCCAGCAGCCCACCCCCTCTAGCGGGAGGGCCCGATGAGCAGTTCTTC; CDR3: CASSPPPLAGGPDEQFF
V: TRBV6-4; size: NA; J: TRBJ2-3; D: NA; DNA: TGTGCGGGCAGTGAGGGCTGTGACCCAGAGACGCAGTACTTT; CDR3: CAGSEGCDPETQYF
V: TRBV20-1; size: NA; J: TRBJ1-2; D: NA; DNA: TGCAGTGCTCGCCAGGTGGAACCATATGGCTACACCTTC; CDR3: CSARQVEPYGYTF
V: TRBV6-1; size: NA; J: TRBJ2-5; D: NA; DNA: TGTGCCAGCAGGGAGTGCGTTGAGGCCAAGGTCCAGTCCTTC; CDR3: CASRECVEAKVQSF
V: TRBV12-3/TRBV12-4; size: NA; J: TRBJ2-1; D: NA; DNA: TGTGCCAGCAGACCGAAAAGGGGGGTGACCTACAATGAGCAGTTCTTC; CDR3: CASRPKRGVTYNEQFF
V: TRBV7-6; size: NA; J: TRBJ2-3; D: NA; DNA: TGTGCCAGCAGGGGCAGGGGTGGCACAGACACGCAGTATTTT; CDR3: CASRGRGGTDTQYF
V: TRBV6-1; size: few; J: TRBJ2-3; D: NA; DNA: TGTGCCAGCCCCCCGGTAGATACGCAGTATTTT; CDR3: CASPPVDTQYF
V: TRBV15; size: many; J: TRBJ2-2; D: NA; DNA: TGTGCCACCAGCAGAGAGAATTTTCCCGGGGAGCTGTTTTTT; CDR3: CATSRENFPGELFF
V: TRBV6-1; size: NA; J: TRBJ2-2; D: NA; DNA: TGTGCCAGCAGACTCCAGGCCGTGAGCACCGGGGAGCTGTTTTTT; CDR3: CASRLQAVSTGELFF
V: TRBV15; size: few; J: TRBJ2-2; D: TRBD2; DNA: TGTGCCACCAGTTCTTCTCAGGGACTAGCGGGTGCCGGGGAGCTGTTTTTT; CDR3: CATSSSQGLAGAGELFF
V: TRBV6-1; size: NA; J: TRBJ2-5; D: TRBD2; DNA: TGTGCCAGCAGCAGACTAGCGGGAGGGCCCGCGGAGACCCAGTACTTC; CDR3: CASSRLAGGPAETQYF
V: TRBV6-4; size: NA; J: TRBJ2-3; D: NA; DNA: TGTGCCAGCAGTGACGGGGGCCGGAGTCAAGATACGCAGTACTTT; CDR3: CASSDGGRSQDTQYF
V: TRBV4-1; size: NA; J: TRBJ2-5; D: TRBD2; DNA: TGCGCCAGCAGCCAACGTCACGCGGGAGGGGGGGGGGGTGCCCAAAAGACCCAGTACTTC; CDR3: CASSQRHAGGGGGAQKTQYF
V: TRBV6-1; size: NA; J: TRBJ2-1; D: TRBD1; DNA: TGTGCCAGCAGCAAAGGGGGCCCGACCTACAATGAGCAGTTCTTC; CDR3: CASSKGGPTYNEQFF
V: TRBV11-3; size: few; J: TRBJ1-3; D: NA; DNA: TGTGCCAGCAGCTTACTACGCAACTCTGGAAACACCATATATTTT; CDR3: CASSLLRNSGNTIYF
V: TRBV24-1; size: many; J: TRBJ2-3; D: NA; DNA: TGTGCCACCACTGACGGGATAGCGCAGTATTTT; CDR3: CATTDGIAQYF
V: TRBV6-1; size: once; J: TRBJ2-3; D: NA; DNA: TGTGCCAGCAGACTCCAGGCTGTAATTCCAGGGGCGCAGTATTTT; CDR3: CASRLQAVIPGAQYF
V: TRBV30; size: few; J: TRBJ2-5; D: NA; DNA: TGTGCCTGGAGACCGGGCGGAGGGGGGACCCAGTACTTC; CDR3: CAWRPGGGGTQYF
V: TRBV6-5; size: medium-sized; J: TRBJ2-7; D: TRBD2; DNA: TGTGCCAGCAGTTACTCGAGTGCTAGCGGGAGTTCCTACGAGCAGTACTTC; CDR3: CASSYSSASGSSYEQYF
V: TRBV6-1; size: NA; J: TRBJ2-5; D: NA; DNA: TGTGCCAGCGACGTGGTCTACAATGAGCAGTACTTC; CDR3: CASDVVYNEQYF
V: TRBV5-1; size: NA; J: TRBJ2-7; D: TRBD2; DNA: TGCGCCAGCAGCTTGGTGGCGGGAGCCTACGAGCAGTACTTC; CDR3: CASSLVAGAYEQYF
V: TRBV10-2; size: NA; J: TRBJ2-4; D: NA; DNA: TGCGGCAGCAGGCGGGTGGGAGCCACAAACATGCAGTACTTC; CDR3: CGSRRVGATNMQYF
V: TRBV24-1; size: many; J: TRBJ2-5; D: TRBD2; DNA: TGTGCCACCAGTGATACTAGCGGGAGCCAAGAGACCCAGTACTTC; CDR3: CATSDTSGSQETQYF